Shown below are 10 T cell receptor beta chains from a single sample sequenced in a study of cytomegalovirus exposure and HLA in healthy donors. It was with 60 Vbeta and 13 Jbeta primers that the PCR ran. TCRdb keeps only in-frame clones here, not all; method: immunoSEQ multiplex PCR. This table holds about 300,000 clones, about nine tenths found once. The material sequenced was PBMCs. The origin of the receptors is a middle-aged man in good health and CMV-seropositive.

The gene calls are TRBV7-8 and TRBJ1-1, with 12 bases identical to TRBD1. This CDR3 contains 16 residues. V was pared by 4 bases and J by 5 bases, with 8 bases of the junction left unmatched. From germline, CDR1 is SGHVS and CDR2 FQNEAQ. DNA for the CDR3: TGTGCCAGCAGCTACCGGGACAGGGGGCTTCGTACTGAAGCTTTCTTT. It yields the protein CASSYRDRGLRTEAFF.

The chain couples TRBV7-9 to TRBJ2-7; 13 positions match TRBD2. With V trimmed by 5 bases and J by 5 bases, 3 bases remained unmatched. Germline CDR1 and CDR2: SEHNR and FQNEAQ (reference sequence). This CDR3 has 14 amino acids. CDR3 coding DNA: TGTGCCAGCAGCATCGGACTAGCGGGAGACGAGCAGTACTTC. Encoded protein: CASSIGLAGDEQYF. The full variable domain, with the rest looked up from reference TRBV7-9 and TRBJ2-7, is DTGVSQNPRHKITKRGQNVTFRCDPISEHNRLYWYRQTLGQGPEFLTYFQNEAQLEKSRLLSDRFSAERPKGSFSTLEIQRTEQGDSAMYLCASSIGLAGDEQYFGPGTRLTVT.

The CDR3 sequence is CASSLAGTSGNEQFF. The CDR3 nucleotides read TGTGCCAGCAGCTTAGCCGGGACTAGCGGCAATGAGCAGTTCTTC. The chain joins TRBV7-3 to TRBJ2-1; 11 bases fit TRBD2. V dropped 2 bases and J dropped 6; count of bases not matched to a gene: 3. The CDR3 has 15 amino acids. CDR1 and CDR2 from the germline V gene are SGHTA and FQGTGA.

This clone has a count of ten or more. The chain carries TRBV7-2 and TRBJ1-1; unclear D gene. Deletions cut 0 bases from V and 1 base from J, with 6 bases between. CDR1 SGHTA and CDR2 FQGNSA come from the germline V gene. The CDR3 length is 14 residues. CDR3 nucleotides: TGTGCCAGCAGCTTAGCGCTGAGGAACACTGAAGCTTTCTTT. Translating gives CASSLALRNTEAFF.

This clone has only a few counts. V and J are TRBV7-8 and TRBJ2-1; 10 nucleotides line up with TRBD2. V lost 6 bases, J lost 7 bases, and 9 bases stayed unmatched. Looked up from germline, CDR1 is SGHVS and CDR2 is FQNEAQ. CDR3 length: 15 residues. The CDR3 is CASSRAGGTLNEQFF. In DNA form, the CDR3 reads TGTGCCAGCAGTCGAGCGGGAGGGACTCTTAATGAGCAGTTCTTC.

Only a few counts were recorded for this clone. Other DNA sequences within the sample encode an identical CDR3. The V call is TRBV5-1, the J call TRBJ2-6; TRBD1 agrees at 8 bases. V dropped 3 bases and J dropped 0; count of bases not matched to a gene: 2. Germline assignment: CDR1 SGHRS and CDR2 YFSETQ. This CDR3 region has 16 residues. CDR3 sequence: CASSSGQGSGANVLTF. The CDR3 nucleotides are TGCGCCAGCAGCTCAGGACAGGGCTCTGGGGCCAACGTCCTGACTTTC.

This chain connects TRBV6-1 to TRBJ2-5; 8 nucleotides agree with TRBD1. CDR1 is MNHNS, CDR2 SASEGT, per germline. The CDR3 loop spans 15 amino acids. V lost 5 bases, J lost 2 bases, and 7 bases stayed unmatched. CDR3 sequence: CASSWDRSSQETQYF. DNA for the CDR3: TGTGCCAGCAGTTGGGACAGGTCCTCTCAAGAGACCCAGTACTTC.

This clone was seen a single time. V gene TRBV7-9 combines with J gene TRBJ2-4, with 11 bases fitting TRBD2. The CDR3 has 15 residues. Trimming at V came to 5 bases and at J to 1 base, leaving 1 base not matched to a gene. CDR1 and CDR2 from the germline V gene are SEHNR and FQNEAQ (reference sequence). In nucleotides, the CDR3 is TGTGCCAGCAGCCCTAGCGGGGGGGCCAAAAACATTCAGTACTTC. This encodes CASSPSGGAKNIQYF.

The rearrangement links TRBV15 to TRBJ2-3, with 7 nucleotides matching TRBD2. V lost 1 base and J lost 0; bases outside the gene matches: 7. The CDR3 length is 17 residues. CDR1 LNHNV and CDR2 YYDKDF come from the germline V gene (reference sequence). CDR3 sequence: CATSRGGLADSTDTQYF. The CDR3 coding sequence is TGTGCCACCAGCAGAGGAGGGCTAGCGGATAGCACAGATACGCAGTATTTT.

J is TRBJ2-1 and V is TRBV7-3; no reliable D call. V was clipped by 5 bases and J by 2 bases, with 13 bases between them. CDR1 is SGHTA and CDR2 is FQGTGA in the germline V gene. The CDR3 runs to 15 residues. The CDR3 loop is CASSALLGAYNEQFF. The CDR3 DNA follows: TGTGCCAGCAGCGCCCTCCTCGGAGCCTACAATGAGCAGTTCTTC.